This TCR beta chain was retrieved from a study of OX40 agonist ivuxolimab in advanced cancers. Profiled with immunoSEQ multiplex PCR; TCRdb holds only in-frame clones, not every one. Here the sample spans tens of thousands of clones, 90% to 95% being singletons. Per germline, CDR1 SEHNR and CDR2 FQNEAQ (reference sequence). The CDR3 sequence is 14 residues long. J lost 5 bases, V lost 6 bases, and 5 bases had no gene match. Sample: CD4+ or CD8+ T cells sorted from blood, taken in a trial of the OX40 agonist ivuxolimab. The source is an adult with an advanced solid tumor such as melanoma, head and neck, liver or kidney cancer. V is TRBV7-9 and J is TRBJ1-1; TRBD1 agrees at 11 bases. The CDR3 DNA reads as TGTGCCAGCAGACCGGGACAGGGGGTGACTGAAGCTTTCTTT. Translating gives CASRPGQGVTEAFF.